The 14 T cell receptor beta chains presented below share a single source sample, sequenced in a study of T cell repertoires in cytomegalovirus infection. TCRdb redid the calling of the reads with MiXCR, one entry per CDR3 protein. The sample includes more than 400,000 distinct CDR3 sequences, around 27% seen only once; the top ten take about 12%. The sequenced sample was PBMCs. The receptor source for this set is a human donor in good health (CMV status not recorded). Some clones in this sample may be carry-over from other donors' samples.

The gene calls are TRBV14 and TRBJ1-3; unclear D gene. V lost 0 bases and J lost 4, with 13 bases in between. Germline CDR1 and CDR2: SGHDN and FVKESK. The CDR3 runs 16 residues. The DNA of the CDR3 is TGTGCCAGCAGCCAAGATTGGGAGGGCTACGGAAACACCATATATTTT. Its translation is CASSQDWEGYGNTIYF.

This clonotype appeared many times. This chain connects TRBV7-8 to TRBJ1-6, with D perhaps TRBD1 (5 bases). The V end was cut by 1 base, the J end by 7 bases, with 14 bases between. CDR1 is SGHVS, CDR2 FQNEAQ, per germline. This CDR3 comprises 16 residues. The CDR3 nucleotides read TGTGCCAGCAGCTTAGACACCGGGACGGGAAATTCACCCCTCCACTTT. Its translation is CASSLDTGTGNSPLHF.

The V and J genes are TRBV12-3 or TRBV12-4 and TRBJ2-1, with 10 bases matching TRBD1. The J segment lost 5 bases and the V segment lost 2 bases, leaving 6 bases of the junction unmatched. The CDR3 consists of 16 residues. CDR3 nucleotide sequence: TGTGCCAGCAGTTTAAGCTCGGGGACAGGGGACAATGAGCAGTTCTTC. It specifies CASSLSSGTGDNEQFF.

This chain uses TRBV6-9 with TRBJ2-3; no reliable D call. V dropped 7 bases and J dropped 4 bases, with 6 bases sitting between them. CDR1 is MNHGY, CDR2 SVAAGI, per germline. The CDR3 spans 11 residues. In DNA, the CDR3 is TGTGCCAGCATGGGCCCAGATACGCAGTATTTT. The encoded protein is CASMGPDTQYF.

The chain is built from TRBV7-2 and TRBJ2-3; 9 nucleotides match TRBD2. The CDR3 is 18 amino acids. With V trimmed by 4 bases and J by 5 bases, 16 bases remained unmatched. From germline, CDR1 is SGHTA and CDR2 FQGNSA. The CDR3 DNA sequence: TGTGCCAGCAGCTCAGGGAGGAGGGCGGGAGGGCCTCAAGATACGCAGTATTTT. Encoded protein: CASSSGRRAGGPQDTQYF.

For the CDR3, the DNA is TGTGCCATCAGCCTAATTGGGCAGGGCTACACCTTC. This codes for CAISLIGQGYTF. J is TRBJ1-2 and V is TRBV10-3; no firm D call. Germline assignment: CDR1 ENHRY and CDR2 SYGVKD. CDR3 length equals 12 residues. The V gene lost 6 bases and the J gene lost 8 bases, with 13 bases spanning the gap.

The chain joins TRBV15 to TRBJ2-7, with D maybe TRBD2 (6 bases). Per germline, CDR1 LNHNV and CDR2 YYDKDF (reference sequence). This CDR3 has 15 residues. The V end lost 4 bases, the J end lost 0 bases, and 13 bases lay between the germline ends. The CDR3 DNA is TGTGCCACCAGCATGCGGCGGGACTTCTCCTACGAGCAGTACTTC. Its translation is CATSMRRDFSYEQYF.

This chain joins TRBV7-2 and TRBJ2-5; D is possibly TRBD1 (6 bases). The ends were cut back, 6 bases at V and 2 bases at J, with 13 bases in the middle. The germline gives CDR1 SGHTA, CDR2 FQGNSA. The length of the CDR3 is 14 residues. The CDR3 reads CASSALGGQETQYF. In nucleotides, the CDR3 is TGTGCCAGCAGTGCCCTAGGGGGTCAAGAGACCCAGTACTTC. Full variable domain (rest looked up from reference TRBV7-2 and TRBJ2-5): GAGVSQSPSNKVTEKGKDVELRCDPISGHTALYWYRQSLGQGLEFLIYFQGNSAPDKSGLPSDRFSAERTGGSVSTLTIQRTQQEDSAVYLCASSALGGQETQYFGPGTRLLVL.

The V and J genes are TRBV6-2 or TRBV6-3 and TRBJ2-4, with 11 bases aligning to TRBD2. Germline CDR1 is MNHEY and CDR2 is SVGEGT. V lost 4 bases to trimming and J lost 7 bases; unmatched junction nucleotides: 12. This CDR3 is built from 17 residues. The CDR3 sequence: CASSWTSGFIGDNIQYF. The CDR3, as DNA: TGTGCCAGCAGTTGGACTAGCGGGTTTATTGGGGATAACATTCAGTACTTC.

This clonotype was seen ten or more times. The chain is built from TRBV7-9 and TRBJ1-5, with no clear D. The CDR3 length is 14 residues. Germline CDR1 SEHNR, CDR2 FQNEAQ (reference sequence). The V end was cut by 3 bases, the J end by 1 base, with 7 bases between. The CDR3 loop reads CASSFEGSNQPQHF. The CDR3 nucleotides read TGTGCCAGCAGCTTTGAGGGCAGCAATCAGCCCCAGCATTTT.

The chain joins TRBV10-2 to TRBJ2-6; a weak D match, TRBD1 (5 bases). From germline, CDR1 is WSHSY and CDR2 SAAADI. The CDR3 covers 15 residues. V was trimmed by 6 bases and J by 0 bases, leaving 9 bases between them. The CDR3 coding sequence is TGCGCCAGCAGAGAAGACAGCTCTGGGGCCAACGTCCTGACTTTC. This gives the protein CASREDSSGANVLTF.

J is TRBJ2-5 and V is TRBV12-5, with 9 positions matching TRBD2. Germline CDR1 reads LGHNT; CDR2 reads FRNRAP. This CDR3 is 14 amino acids long. The V segment lost 6 bases and the J segment 5 bases; nucleotides outside the gene matches: 7. DNA for the CDR3: TGTGCTAGTGGGCCCAGGACTAGCGCGGAGACCCAGTACTTC. As protein: CASGPRTSAETQYF.

In this sample, this clonotype turned up many times. The chain uses TRBV27 and TRBJ1-1; D uncertain. V was shortened by 10 bases and J by 1 base, with 16 bases between the two germline ends. The CDR3 has 14 residues. CDR1 and CDR2 (germline): MNHEY, SMNVEV (reference sequence). In DNA form, the CDR3 reads TGTGCCACCAGAGGTCGACCTGGGAACACTGAAGCTTTCTTT. Translated, it gives CATRGRPGNTEAFF.

This clonotype has a count of ten or more. V usage is TRBV7-2 and J usage is TRBJ1-2, with D perhaps TRBD1 (5 bases). The CDR3 spans 18 residues. V lost 1 base to trimming and J lost 1 base, with 19 bases between them. Germline CDR1 and CDR2: SGHTA and FQGNSA. This chain's CDR3 is CASSLEGGGQALNYGYTF. The CDR3 nucleotides are TGTGCCAGCAGCTTAGAAGGCGGCGGACAAGCACTTAACTATGGCTACACCTTC.